The 17 T cell receptor beta chains presented below share a single source sample, sequenced in a study of control samples from healthy donors and cancer patients. Profiled with immunoSEQ multiplex PCR; TCRdb holds only in-frame clones, not every one. The sample carries approximately 130,000 clones, about 89% recorded once. Input material: blood. Receptors were obtained from a man aged 50 to 60 in good health.

The chain combines TRBV5-6 with TRBJ1-2; 8 bases agree with TRBD1. Germline V gives CDR1 SGHDT, CDR2 YYEEEE. This CDR3 comprises 14 residues. Trimming cost V 1 base and J 5 bases; bases outside gene matches: 4. Here the CDR3 DNA reads TGTGCCAGCAGCTTGCCAGGGGGCAGGTATGGCTACACCTTC. Its protein is CASSLPGGRYGYTF.

The J gene is TRBJ2-5, the V gene TRBV3-1 (or the pseudogene TRBV3-2); 11 bases fit TRBD2. Germline V CDR1 and CDR2: LGHDT, YNNKEL (reference sequence). The V segment lost 11 bases and the J segment 1 base; nucleotides outside the gene matches: 6. CDR3 length: 14 amino acids. This chain's CDR3 is CAAATSGTQETQYF. CDR3 DNA: TGTGCCGCTGCGACTAGCGGGACCCAAGAGACCCAGTACTTC.

The chain uses TRBV27 and TRBJ1-6, with 7 bases matching TRBD1. CDR1 is MNHEY, CDR2 SMNVEV, per germline (reference sequence). There are 19 residues in the CDR3. Unmatched junction bases numbered 18, after V lost 3 bases and J lost 7 bases. CDR3 loop: CASSFLPPFSGTENSPLHF. The CDR3, as DNA: TGTGCCAGCAGTTTCTTACCTCCCTTTTCCGGGACAGAAAATTCACCCCTCCACTTT.

This chain joins TRBV18 and TRBJ2-1; unclear D gene. CDR1 KGHSH and CDR2 LQKENI come from the germline V gene. The CDR3 length is 14 residues. Trimming pared 1 base from V and 5 bases from J, leaving 9 bases between. The CDR3 spells CASSPLRADNEQFF. CDR3 nucleotide sequence: TGTGCCAGCTCACCACTTCGGGCAGACAATGAGCAGTTCTTC.

The chain joins TRBV27 to TRBJ1-4, with 7 bases identical to TRBD1. With V trimmed by 6 bases and J by 8 bases, 9 bases remained unmatched. Per the germline V gene, CDR1 is MNHEY and CDR2 is SMNVEV (reference sequence). The CDR3 consists of 14 residues. The CDR3 spells CASRNDRAREKLFF. CDR3 sequence (DNA): TGTGCCAGCAGAAACGACAGGGCGAGGGAAAAACTGTTTTTT.

The chain joins TRBV27 to TRBJ2-7; 7 positions agree with TRBD1. The CDR3 consists of 13 residues. V was pared by 6 bases and J by 4 bases, with 6 bases of the junction left unmatched. Germline CDR1 MNHEY, CDR2 SMNVEV (reference sequence). CDR3 nucleotides: TGTGCCAGCAGACCATCGGGACAGTACGAGCAGTACTTC. Its translation: CASRPSGQYEQYF.

The chain is built from TRBV29-1 and TRBJ2-5; D gene unclear. The CDR3 sequence is 15 residues long. V was trimmed by 4 bases and J by 0 bases, leaving 15 bases between them. Germline assignment: CDR1 SQVTM and CDR2 ANQGSEA. The CDR3 bases are TGCAGCGTTGTCCCCCCAGTACCCCACCAAGAGACCCAGTACTTC. Translated, it gives CSVVPPVPHQETQYF.

This chain links TRBV27 with TRBJ2-2; 11 nucleotides line up with TRBD1. CDR1 MNHEY and CDR2 SMNVEV come from the germline V gene (reference sequence). The CDR3 is 15 residues long. V was clipped by 5 bases and J by 5 bases; unmatched bases: 4. The CDR3 sequence is CASSLGQGGTGELFF. The CDR3 nucleotides are TGTGCCAGCAGTCTGGGACAGGGGGGAACCGGGGAGCTGTTTTTT.

This rearrangement joins TRBV7-6 to TRBJ1-3; TRBD1 aligns across 8 bases. V shed 1 base and J 0 bases; nucleotides not matched to a gene: 5. This CDR3 region has 17 residues. In germline, CDR1 is SGHVS, CDR2 FNYEAQ. This CDR3 reads CASSLVPGQASGNTIYF. In DNA, the CDR3 is TGTGCCAGCAGCTTAGTTCCGGGACAGGCCTCTGGAAACACCATATATTTT.

This chain uses TRBV6-1 with TRBJ1-2, with unresolved D. V was cut by 1 base and J by 0 bases, with 9 bases left in between. This CDR3 is built from 15 residues. From germline, CDR1 is MNHNS and CDR2 SASEGT. CDR3 sequence: CASSEEGGANYGYTF. The CDR3 bases are TGTGCCAGCAGTGAAGAGGGTGGGGCTAACTATGGCTACACCTTC.

V is TRBV7-9 and J is TRBJ2-2; D remains unclear. V was cut by 4 bases and J by 3 bases, with 12 bases left in between. CDR1 and CDR2 from the germline V gene are SEHNR and FQNEAQ (reference sequence). CDR3 size: 15 residues. The chain's CDR3 is CASSYRASDTGELFF. Written as DNA, the CDR3 is TGTGCCAGCAGCTACCGGGCGTCGGACACCGGGGAGCTGTTTTTT.

The chain recombines TRBV5-4 with TRBJ1-5, with 9 bases lining up with TRBD1. The CDR3 length is 15 residues. The trim removed 4 bases at V and 0 bases at J, leaving 2 bases unmatched. Germline values: CDR1 SGHNT, CDR2 YYREEE (reference sequence). CDR3 amino acids: CASSRTGDSNQPQHF. CDR3 nucleotide sequence: TGTGCCAGCAGCAGGACAGGGGATAGCAATCAGCCCCAGCATTTT.

This chain uses TRBV3-1 (or the pseudogene TRBV3-2) with TRBJ1-1, with D hard to call. The CDR3 covers 14 residues. Germline V lookup: CDR1 LGHDT, CDR2 YNNKEL (reference sequence). V lost 6 bases and J 4 bases, leaving 15 bases between the germline ends. In DNA form, the CDR3 reads TGTGCCAGCAGACAGAGGGTTTCGAGCACTGAAGCTTTCTTT. Translated: CASRQRVSSTEAFF.

The chain couples TRBV9 to TRBJ1-3, with unresolved D. Trimming took 0 bases from V and 2 from J, leaving 6 bases between them. From germline, CDR1 is SGDLS and CDR2 YYNGEE. This CDR3 contains 14 residues. CDR3 amino acids: CASSVGRAGNTIYF. The CDR3 DNA reads TGTGCCAGCAGCGTAGGCAGAGCTGGAAACACCATATATTTT.

V gene TRBV4-2 combines with J gene TRBJ1-3; possibly TRBD1 for D (5 bases). V gave up 4 bases and J gave up 0 bases, with 13 bases separating them. Germline V gene lookup returns CDR1 LGHNA and CDR2 YNFKEQ. The CDR3 extends over 16 amino acids. The CDR3: CASSRGVGNSGNTIYF. The CDR3 DNA sequence: TGTGCCAGCAGCCGGGGGGTAGGGAACTCTGGAAACACCATATATTTT.

V and J are TRBV24-1 and TRBJ2-2; D gene ambiguous. CDR1 and CDR2 from the germline V gene are KGHDR and SFDVKD. The CDR3 runs 12 residues. V was clipped by 5 bases and J by 6 bases, with 6 bases between them. Here the CDR3 reads CATSAQAGELFF. DNA for the CDR3: TGTGCCACCAGTGCCCAGGCCGGGGAGCTGTTTTTT.

The CDR3, as DNA: TGTGCCAGCAGTTCCACGGGACAGGGAACAGATACGCAGTATTTT. It yields the protein CASSSTGQGTDTQYF. The J gene is TRBJ2-3, the V gene TRBV6-5; 9 bases fit TRBD1. CDR1 is MNHEY and CDR2 is SVGAGI in the germline V gene. The ends lost 4 bases at V and 3 bases at J; junction bases unmatched: 5. The CDR3 loop spans 15 amino acids.